A selection of T cell receptor beta chains follows, all from one sample in a study of identical twins. TCRdb reanalysed the 5' RACE reads using MiXCR and keeps one entry per CDR3 protein. The sample has some 790,000 distinct CDR3 sequences; roughly 18% are singletons. The same data also contributed to another study, on T cells expressing NK-cell markers.

Sequencing input: PBMCs. All receptors derive from a woman aged 18 to 35 in good health. CDR3s leave out the opening cysteine and the closing phenylalanine or tryptophan. The size entry is marked missing in some rows and otherwise reads once, few, many or a size class.

v_call clone_size cdr3_length cdr3_aa
TRBV20-1 few 13 SARELAGGLDEQF
TRBV10-3 . 15 ATAKSSGAKAYNEQF
TRBV5-1 few 12 ASSPPPEYTEAF
TRBV4-3 . 15 ASSQDLQVAANYGYT
TRBV24-1 few 12 ATSVAGGKDEQF
TRBV9 few 12 ASSPWTDPYEQY
TRBV12-3/TRBV12-4 . 12 ASSFPFERDTQY
TRBV12-3/TRBV12-4 few 14 ASNLYREGGTGELF
TRBV19 few 11 ASGFGKGTEAF
TRBV7-2 few 12 ASSKGTSVVELF
TRBV18 . 14 ASSPGLAGNSYEQY
TRBV12-3/TRBV12-4 few 12 ASRRRAASEKLF
TRBV12-3/TRBV12-4 . 14 ASSLLGTPSTDTQY
TRBV6-6 few 11 ASSWDLNYGYT
TRBV29-1 . 14 SVESSSGSLAGELF
TRBV6-5 many 17 ASSYSMGEHGPPYNEQF
TRBV18 . 10 ASSPLRGGYT
TRBV20-1 . 10 SARSPGTTQF